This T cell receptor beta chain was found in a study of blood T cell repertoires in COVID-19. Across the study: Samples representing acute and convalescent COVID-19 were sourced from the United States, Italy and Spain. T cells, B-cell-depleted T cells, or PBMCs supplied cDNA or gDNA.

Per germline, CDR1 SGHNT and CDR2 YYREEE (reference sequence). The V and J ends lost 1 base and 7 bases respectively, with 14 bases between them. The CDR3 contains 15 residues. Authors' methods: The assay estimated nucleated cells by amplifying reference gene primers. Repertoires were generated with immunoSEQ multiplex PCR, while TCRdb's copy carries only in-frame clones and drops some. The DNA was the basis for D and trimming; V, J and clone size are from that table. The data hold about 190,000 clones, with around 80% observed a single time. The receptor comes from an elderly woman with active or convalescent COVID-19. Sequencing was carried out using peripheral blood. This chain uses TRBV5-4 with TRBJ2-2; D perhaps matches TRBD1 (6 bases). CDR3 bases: TGTGCCAGCAGCTTGCCGGGACATCCCATCGGGGAGCTGTTTTTT. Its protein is CASSLPGHPIGELFF.